The rows below give T cell receptor beta chains drawn from one sample of a study of cytomegalovirus exposure and HLA in healthy donors. Profiled with immunoSEQ multiplex PCR; TCRdb holds only in-frame clones, not every one. The profile shows roughly 200,000 clones, around 77% of them singletons. Sequenced input: PBMCs. The receptors were sampled from a woman aged 25 to 39 in good health and CMV-seronegative. Each CDR3 is given with its conserved first and last residue. D genes are given only for firm matches. For some rows the clone size is stated as once, few or many, or as a class when expanded; others skip it.

j_gene: TRBJ1-2; abundance: -; v_gene: TRBV6-5; d_gene: -; CDR3aa: CASSYGGYGGYTF; CDR3nt: TGTGCCAGCAGTTATGGAGGGTATGGTGGCTACACCTTC
j_gene: TRBJ1-6; abundance: -; v_gene: TRBV2; d_gene: TRBD1; CDR3aa: CASGRGQGSSYNSPLHF; CDR3nt: TGTGCCAGCGGCCGGGGACAGGGTAGCTCCTATAATTCACCCCTCCACTTT
j_gene: TRBJ2-7; abundance: -; v_gene: TRBV5-6; d_gene: -; CDR3aa: CASSRGPPLASSYEQYF; CDR3nt: TGTGCCAGCAGCAGGGGTCCCCCGCTAGCGAGCTCCTACGAGCAGTACTTC
j_gene: TRBJ2-7; abundance: -; v_gene: TRBV7-9; d_gene: TRBD1; CDR3aa: CASSATGGGYEQYF; CDR3nt: TGTGCCAGCAGCGCCACAGGGGGCGGCTACGAGCAGTACTTC
j_gene: TRBJ2-2; abundance: -; v_gene: TRBV29-1; d_gene: TRBD1; CDR3aa: CSVVQGANTGELLF; CDR3nt: TGCAGCGTAGTACAGGGGGCGAACACCGGGGAGCTGCTTTTT
j_gene: TRBJ2-7; abundance: -; v_gene: TRBV4-2; d_gene: TRBD2; CDR3aa: CASSPSGNYEQYF; CDR3nt: TGTGCCAGCAGCCCAAGCGGGAACTACGAGCAGTACTTC
j_gene: TRBJ2-1; abundance: -; v_gene: TRBV7-9; d_gene: -; CDR3aa: CASSQLRVAESNNEQFF; CDR3nt: TGTGCCAGCAGCCAACTGAGGGTAGCGGAGTCAAACAATGAGCAGTTCTTC
j_gene: TRBJ1-2; abundance: -; v_gene: TRBV9; d_gene: -; CDR3aa: CASSVEGGIYGYTF; CDR3nt: TGTGCCAGCAGCGTAGAGGGGGGGATCTATGGCTACACCTTC
j_gene: TRBJ1-4; abundance: -; v_gene: TRBV15; d_gene: -; CDR3aa: CATSRPSWSGGAEILFF; CDR3nt: TGTGCCACCAGCAGACCCTCGTGGTCGGGGGGCGCGGAAATACTGTTTTTT
j_gene: TRBJ2-1; abundance: -; v_gene: TRBV5-1; d_gene: -; CDR3aa: CASSLSTGVYEQFF; CDR3nt: TGCGCCAGCAGCTTGAGTACGGGAGTATATGAGCAGTTCTTC
j_gene: TRBJ2-1; abundance: -; v_gene: TRBV9; d_gene: TRBD2; CDR3aa: CASSVLAGALSNEQFF; CDR3nt: TGTGCCAGCAGCGTACTAGCGGGGGCCTTATCCAATGAGCAGTTCTTC
j_gene: TRBJ1-1; abundance: -; v_gene: TRBV25-1; d_gene: TRBD1; CDR3aa: CASGGTGKMTFF; CDR3nt: TGTGCCAGCGGGGGGACAGGGAAGATGACTTTCTTT
j_gene: TRBJ1-6; abundance: -; v_gene: TRBV9; d_gene: -; CDR3aa: CASSVDLPEDRENSPLHF; CDR3nt: TGTGCCAGCAGCGTAGATCTGCCCGAGGACAGAGAGAATTCACCCCTCCACTTT
j_gene: TRBJ1-2; abundance: -; v_gene: TRBV5-1; d_gene: -; CDR3aa: CASRYDISPPRYGYTF; CDR3nt: TGCGCCAGCAGGTACGACATCTCCCCCCCAAGGTATGGCTACACCTTC
j_gene: TRBJ2-2; abundance: -; v_gene: TRBV7-2; d_gene: -; CDR3aa: CASSLEAGYTGELFF; CDR3nt: TGTGCCAGCAGCTTAGAGGCAGGGTACACCGGGGAGCTGTTTTTT
j_gene: TRBJ1-2; abundance: -; v_gene: TRBV29-1; d_gene: -; CDR3aa: CSVELLGRVGGYTF; CDR3nt: TGCAGCGTTGAACTTTTGGGCAGGGTGGGTGGCTACACCTTC
j_gene: TRBJ2-7; abundance: once; v_gene: TRBV4-1; d_gene: -; CDR3aa: CASSQEKRGGNYEQYF; CDR3nt: TGCGCCAGCAGCCAAGAGAAGAGGGGGGGGAACTACGAGCAGTACTTC
j_gene: TRBJ2-1; abundance: -; v_gene: TRBV18; d_gene: -; CDR3aa: CASSPGLTSNNEQFF; CDR3nt: TGTGCCAGCTCACCTGGTCTGACTTCAAACAATGAGCAGTTCTTC
j_gene: TRBJ1-1; abundance: few; v_gene: TRBV28; d_gene: -; CDR3aa: CASSFPWGGQTEAFF; CDR3nt: TGTGCCAGCAGTTTTCCGTGGGGGGGGCAGACTGAAGCTTTCTTT
j_gene: TRBJ2-2; abundance: -; v_gene: TRBV10-3; d_gene: -; CDR3aa: CAISEASLNTGELFF; CDR3nt: TGTGCCATCAGTGAGGCTAGTTTAAATACCGGGGAGCTGTTTTTT
j_gene: TRBJ2-7; abundance: -; v_gene: TRBV5-1; d_gene: -; CDR3aa: CASSLVDSYYEQYF; CDR3nt: TGCGCCAGCAGCTTAGTTGACAGCTACTACGAGCAGTACTTC
j_gene: TRBJ2-1; abundance: -; v_gene: TRBV7-9; d_gene: TRBD1; CDR3aa: CSSSLFTYRDRSDEQFF; CDR3nt: TGTTCCAGCAGCTTATTTACTTACCGGGACAGGTCGGATGAGCAGTTCTTC
j_gene: TRBJ1-1; abundance: -; v_gene: TRBV28; d_gene: TRBD1; CDR3aa: CASSFIDRDNTEAFF; CDR3nt: TGTGCCAGCAGTTTTATAGACAGGGACAACACTGAAGCTTTCTTT
j_gene: TRBJ1-5; abundance: -; v_gene: TRBV2; d_gene: -; CDR3aa: CASSVLRSANQPQHF; CDR3nt: TGTGCCAGCAGTGTTCTAAGGAGTGCAAATCAGCCCCAGCATTTT
j_gene: TRBJ2-3; abundance: -; v_gene: TRBV6-5; d_gene: TRBD1; CDR3aa: CASSWKGAPPTDTQYF; CDR3nt: TGTGCCAGCAGTTGGAAGGGGGCGCCCCCCACAGATACGCAGTATTTT
j_gene: TRBJ2-7; abundance: -; v_gene: TRBV11-2; d_gene: -; CDR3aa: CASSLPSYEQYF; CDR3nt: TGTGCCAGCAGCTTACCGAGTTACGAGCAGTACTTC
j_gene: TRBJ1-2; abundance: -; v_gene: TRBV5-5; d_gene: -; CDR3aa: CASSTGGRTYGYTF; CDR3nt: TGTGCCAGCAGCACCGGCGGCAGAACCTATGGCTACACCTTC
j_gene: TRBJ2-3; abundance: -; v_gene: TRBV19; d_gene: TRBD1; CDR3aa: CASSRNRGRSTDTQYF; CDR3nt: TGTGCCAGTAGCAGGAACAGGGGGCGAAGCACAGATACGCAGTATTTT
j_gene: TRBJ2-2; abundance: -; v_gene: TRBV7-8; d_gene: TRBD1; CDR3aa: CASSPGQLSTGELFF; CDR3nt: TGTGCCAGCAGCCCGGGACAGCTTAGCACCGGGGAGCTGTTTTTT
j_gene: TRBJ1-1; abundance: -; v_gene: TRBV6-6; d_gene: TRBD1; CDR3aa: CASGSGGWTEAFF; CDR3nt: TGTGCCAGCGGGTCAGGGGGCTGGACTGAAGCTTTCTTT
j_gene: TRBJ2-3; abundance: -; v_gene: TRBV6-5; d_gene: TRBD2; CDR3aa: CASSWGGGPTDTQYF; CDR3nt: TGTGCCAGCAGTTGGGGGGGAGGACCCACAGATACGCAGTATTTT
j_gene: TRBJ2-7; abundance: -; v_gene: TRBV18; d_gene: TRBD2; CDR3aa: CASSSQYGLDSEQYF; CDR3nt: TGTGCCAGCTCATCACAATACGGACTAGATAGTGAGCAGTACTTC
j_gene: TRBJ1-4; abundance: -; v_gene: TRBV10-3; d_gene: -; CDR3aa: CAISDPRNEKLFF; CDR3nt: TGTGCCATCAGTGACCCGCGGAATGAAAAACTGTTTTTT
j_gene: TRBJ2-3; abundance: -; v_gene: TRBV5-1; d_gene: TRBD2; CDR3aa: CASSLVGGSTDTQYF; CDR3nt: TGCGCCAGCAGCTTGGTCGGGGGGAGCACAGATACGCAGTATTTT
j_gene: TRBJ2-7; abundance: -; v_gene: TRBV19; d_gene: -; CDR3aa: CASNSGRASYEQYF; CDR3nt: TGTGCCAGTAATTCGGGCAGGGCCTCCTACGAGCAGTACTTC
j_gene: TRBJ2-3; abundance: -; v_gene: TRBV2; d_gene: -; CDR3aa: CASSVGRRGLGSQTDTQYF; CDR3nt: TGTGCCAGCAGTGTCGGGAGAAGGGGGCTAGGGTCGCAGACGGATACGCAGTATTTT
j_gene: TRBJ2-7; abundance: -; v_gene: TRBV6-6; d_gene: -; CDR3aa: CASVGFTSSYEQYF; CDR3nt: TGTGCCAGCGTCGGGTTTACATCCTCCTACGAGCAGTACTTC
j_gene: TRBJ1-2; abundance: -; v_gene: TRBV10-2; d_gene: TRBD1; CDR3aa: CASRGTGNNYGYTF; CDR3nt: TGCGCCAGCAGGGGGACAGGGAACAACTATGGCTACACCTTC
j_gene: TRBJ1-3; abundance: -; v_gene: TRBV30; d_gene: -; CDR3aa: CAWNVAGGNTIYF; CDR3nt: TGTGCCTGGAATGTGGCAGGCGGAAACACCATATATTTT
j_gene: TRBJ2-2; abundance: -; v_gene: TRBV6-4; d_gene: TRBD1; CDR3aa: CASSDGDRNTGELFF; CDR3nt: TGTGCCAGCAGTGACGGGGACAGGAACACCGGGGAGCTGTTTTTT
j_gene: TRBJ2-3; abundance: -; v_gene: TRBV9; d_gene: -; CDR3aa: CASSVGGGRSTDTQYF; CDR3nt: TGTGCCAGCAGCGTAGGAGGAGGGAGGTCCACAGATACGCAGTATTTT
j_gene: TRBJ2-2; abundance: -; v_gene: TRBV9; d_gene: TRBD2; CDR3aa: CASSQRRTSGRSGELFF; CDR3nt: TGTGCCAGCAGCCAAAGAAGGACTAGCGGGAGGTCCGGGGAGCTGTTTTTT
j_gene: TRBJ2-7; abundance: -; v_gene: TRBV7-3; d_gene: -; CDR3aa: CASSLTEAQPYEQYF; CDR3nt: TGTGCCAGCAGCTTAACGGAGGCACAACCCTACGAGCAGTACTTC